The 21 T cell receptor beta chains below all came from one sample that was sequenced in a study of T cells in Graves' hyperthyroidism and ophthalmopathy. There were TCR beta CDR3 regions amplified from RNA transcripts. Primed by the HTBI set, a first-round RT-PCR was run on the TCR CDR3. TCRdb reprocessed the multiplex PCR reads with MiXCR, giving one entry per CDR3 protein. The table has about 510,000 distinct CDR3 sequences, 14% seen once. Source material: blood. The source is a woman aged 40 to 50 with Graves' hyperthyroidism.

This clonotype came up many times. The rearrangement joins TRBV30 to TRBJ1-4; D is ambiguous. V was clipped by 3 bases and J by 5 bases, with 13 bases between them. This CDR3 has 14 amino acids. Germline V lookup: CDR1 GTSNPN, CDR2 SVGIG (reference sequence). The CDR3 DNA reads TGTGCCTGGAGCTTTGGCAACGCAAATGAAAAACTGTTTTTT. This sequence encodes CAWSFGNANEKLFF.

The chain couples TRBV14 to TRBJ1-2; TRBD1 aligns across 7 bases. V dropped 4 bases and J dropped 5; count of bases not matched to a gene: 10. This CDR3 has 15 residues. Looked up from germline, CDR1 is SGHDN and CDR2 is FVKESK. The CDR3 sequence is CASSLTTGRIYGYTF. CDR3 in DNA: TGTGCCAGCAGCCTTACGACAGGGCGGATTTATGGCTACACCTTC.

V gene TRBV6-5 combines with J gene TRBJ1-1, with D possibly TRBD1 on 6 matching bases. The V gene lost 6 bases and the J gene lost 0 bases, with 14 bases spanning the gap. The CDR3 contains 15 residues. CDR1 is MNHEY, CDR2 SVGAGI, per germline. Here the CDR3 DNA reads TGTGCCAGCAGGTTACTGGACAGCCTGAACACTGAAGCTTTCTTT. This gives the protein CASRLLDSLNTEAFF.

This clonotype was seen at least ten times. The V and J genes are TRBV28 and TRBJ2-7, with D hard to call. With 8 bases removed from V and 2 bases from J, the gap between germline ends came to 19 bases. CDR3 size: 15 residues. Germline V gives CDR1 MDHEN, CDR2 SYDVKM. The CDR3 DNA reads TGTGCCAGCGGCGACCCCCTACGCCCCGCCTACGAGCAGTACTTC. This encodes CASGDPLRPAYEQYF.

V gene TRBV5-1 combines with J gene TRBJ1-1; D not certain. Germline V lookup: CDR1 SGHRS, CDR2 YFSETQ. Trimming removed 1 base at V and 3 bases at J, with 10 bases between. This CDR3 region has 14 residues. The CDR3: CASSLFGEDTEAFF. The CDR3 DNA reads TGCGCCAGCAGCTTGTTTGGGGAGGACACTGAAGCTTTCTTT.

This clonotype has ten or more counts. The V and J genes are TRBV29-1 and TRBJ2-7, with 9 bases that match TRBD1. V lost 2 bases, J lost 3 bases, and 8 bases stayed unmatched. In germline, CDR1 is SQVTM, CDR2 ANQGSEA. This CDR3 has 15 amino acids. In nucleotides, the CDR3 is TGCAGCGTTGAACCATTGGGGACAGGGAGCTACGAGCAGTACTTC. This gives the protein CSVEPLGTGSYEQYF.

Many counts were recorded for this clonotype. This chain connects TRBV2 to TRBJ1-4; 7 positions match TRBD1. This CDR3 comprises 15 residues. The germline V gene has CDR1 SNHLY and CDR2 FYNNEI. V shed 2 bases and J 7 bases; nucleotides not matched to a gene: 7. The CDR3 protein is CASSELQGRSEKLFF. The CDR3 nucleotides read TGTGCCAGCAGTGAATTACAGGGGAGGAGTGAAAAACTGTTTTTT.

This clonotype was counted only a few times. This chain joins TRBV15 and TRBJ1-5; D remains unclear. Looked up from germline, CDR1 is LNHNV and CDR2 is YYDKDF (reference sequence). The CDR3 loop spans 16 amino acids. Trimming stripped 0 bases from V and 4 bases from J, with 13 bases between. The CDR3 nucleotides read TGTGCCACCAGCAGAGATTCGAGTGGACTGAATCAGCCCCAGCATTTT. This codes for CATSRDSSGLNQPQHF.

This clonotype was found many times. V and J are TRBV9 and TRBJ1-1; 8 positions agree with TRBD1. Unmatched junction bases numbered 7, after V lost 4 bases and J lost 5 bases. CDR3 length: 14 amino acids. From germline, CDR1 is SGDLS and CDR2 YYNGEE. CDR3: CASSPRTGQTEAFF. The CDR3 DNA reads TGTGCCAGCAGCCCCCGGACAGGGCAAACTGAAGCTTTCTTT. Based on the CDR3 plus reference TRBV9 and TRBJ1-1, the full variable domain is DSGVTQTPKHLITATGQRVTLRCSPRSGDLSVYWYQQSLDQGLQFLIQYYNGEERAKGNILERFSAQQFPDLHSELNLSSLELGDSALYFCASSPRTGQTEAFFGQGTRLTVV.

The V and J genes are TRBV5-1 and TRBJ1-1; TRBD1 is a possible D gene (6 bases). Trimming shortened V by 3 bases and J by 4 bases, and 16 bases separated the two germline ends. This CDR3 region has 15 residues. In germline, CDR1 is SGHRS, CDR2 YFSETQ. The CDR3 spells CASSSQMGAGTEAFF. Here the CDR3 DNA reads TGCGCCAGCAGCTCTCAAATGGGGGCCGGCACTGAAGCTTTCTTT.

The chain combines TRBV5-4 with TRBJ1-4; TRBD1 aligns across 10 bases. V was pared by 0 bases and J by 8 bases, with 4 bases of the junction left unmatched. In germline, CDR1 is SGHNT, CDR2 YYREEE (reference sequence). There are 15 residues in the CDR3. CDR3 region: CASSLDRTGGEKLFF. CDR3 nucleotide sequence: TGTGCCAGCAGCTTGGATCGGACAGGGGGAGAAAAACTGTTTTTT.

This sequence joins TRBV27 and TRBJ2-7, with 8 positions matching TRBD1. Germline V gene data show CDR1 as MNHEY and CDR2 as SMNVEV (reference sequence). The CDR3 consists of 14 residues. After removal of 2 bases from V and 3 bases from J, the junction contained 3 bases not matched to a gene. CDR3 DNA: TGTGCCAGCAGTTTACGGACAGGGAACTACGAGCAGTACTTC. It codes for CASSLRTGNYEQYF.

This clonotype was detected many times. V and J are TRBV3-1 and TRBJ2-7; D unresolved. The CDR3 has 14 residues. Germline V gene lookup returns CDR1 LGHDT and CDR2 YNNKEL (reference sequence). V shed 4 bases and J shed 1 base, with 11 bases lying between them. CDR3 nucleotide sequence: TGTGCCAGCAGCCGAAGAGAACAGTCCTACGAGCAGTACTTC. It encodes CASSRREQSYEQYF.

The chain has TRBV24-1 and TRBJ1-2; tentative D call: TRBD1 (5 bases). Trimming shortened V by 1 base and J by 8 bases, and 10 bases separated the two germline ends. CDR3 length equals 13 residues. The germline gives CDR1 KGHDR, CDR2 SFDVKD. This CDR3 is CATSDFQGRGYTF. The CDR3 DNA reads as TGTGCCACCAGTGATTTCCAGGGTAGAGGCTACACCTTC.

This clonotype was counted between two and nine times. This sequence joins TRBV20-1 and TRBJ2-1, with TRBD2 identical over 12 bases. Unmatched junction bases numbered 12, after V lost 5 bases and J lost 10 bases. The CDR3 covers 15 residues. Germline CDR1 and CDR2: DFQATT and SNEGSKA (reference sequence). CDR3 amino acids: CSAGGSSGRVGEQFF. CDR3 in DNA: TGCAGTGCTGGAGGGTCTAGCGGGAGGGTGGGAGAGCAGTTCTTC.

The table lists this clonotype with many counts. The chain recombines TRBV3-1 with TRBJ2-1; TRBD2 aligns across 15 bases. V shed 4 bases, J shed 6 bases, and the junction held 7 bases outside the gene matches. CDR1 and CDR2 (germline): LGHDT, YNNKEL (reference sequence). The CDR3 is made up of 17 amino acids. The CDR3 region is CASSPRTSGRAGNEQFF. The CDR3 DNA reads TGTGCCAGCAGCCCCCGGACTAGCGGGAGGGCCGGCAATGAGCAGTTCTTC.

This clonotype has a count of ten or more. This chain uses TRBV3-1 with TRBJ2-2; TRBD1 is a possible D gene (5 bases). V was pared by 1 base and J by 3 bases, with 15 bases between. The CDR3 totals 17 residues. Germline-derived CDR1 and CDR2 are LGHDT and YNNKEL (reference sequence). In nucleotides, the CDR3 is TGTGCCAGCAGCCAAGTTACTCAGGGTGTTCACACCGGGGAGCTGTTTTTT. Amino acid sequence: CASSQVTQGVHTGELFF.

This clonotype came up many times. The rearrangement joins TRBV28 to TRBJ1-1; D is perhaps TRBD1 (5 bases). The germline gives CDR1 MDHEN, CDR2 SYDVKM. Trimming took 2 bases from V and 10 from J, leaving 20 bases between them. The CDR3 has 15 amino acids. CDR3 sequence reads: CASSLGYAGPLSAFF. The CDR3 nucleotides are TGTGCCAGCAGTTTAGGTTATGCGGGACCGCTGTCAGCTTTCTTT.

This clonotype appeared many times. The rearrangement links TRBV28 to TRBJ2-2; 7 bases are a match to TRBD1. This CDR3 is 16 amino acids long. V dropped 5 bases and J dropped 4; count of bases not matched to a gene: 10. The V gene's germline CDR1 is MDHEN and CDR2 SYDVKM. CDR3 sequence: CASSLTGYRSTGELFF. In nucleotides, the CDR3 is TGTGCCAGCAGTCTGACAGGGTACAGGAGCACCGGGGAGCTGTTTTTT.

This clonotype was seen at least ten times. The chain has TRBV3-1 and TRBJ2-3; TRBD2 aligns across 9 bases. Germline V lookup: CDR1 LGHDT, CDR2 YNNKEL (reference sequence). This CDR3 spans 16 amino acids. V dropped 2 bases and J dropped 2; count of bases not matched to a gene: 5. DNA of the CDR3: TGTGCCAGCAGCCAAAGCCGCGGGAGGGCCACAGATACGCAGTATTTT. Residues: CASSQSRGRATDTQYF.

CDR3 in DNA: TGCAGCGTTTCTTCGGGGACCCAGTACTTC. Its protein product is CSVSSGTQYF. This sequence joins TRBV29-1 and TRBJ2-5; no clear D gene. V was shortened by 5 bases and J by 7 bases, with 8 bases between the two germline ends. This CDR3 has 10 amino acids. The germline CDR1 and CDR2 sequences are SQVTM and ANQGSEA.